The present TCR beta chain was sequenced within a study of prognosis after radiotherapy for stage I lung cancer. For the study at large: Among the patients, several developed distant metastases after radiotherapy at a median of approximately 7 months, and approximately 15 showed no significant progression.

Two rounds of multiplex PCR amplified TCR beta CDR3 from genomic DNA. First-round PCR, the initial amplification, used primers specific to each TRBV and TRBJ gene. TCRdb used MiXCR to reprocess the multiplex PCR reads, holding one entry per CDR3 protein. The sample holds 25,000 to 35,000 distinct CDR3 sequences, 48% seen once. V lost 4 bases, J lost 6 bases, and 7 bases stayed unmatched. Per the germline V gene, CDR1 is MNHEY and CDR2 is SMNVEV (reference sequence). CDR3 length: 14 amino acids. Every patient was node-negative on CT and PET/CT and lacked prior chemotherapy, radiotherapy or other malignancies. On two occasions, one at each of two time points, approximately 6 milliliters of peripheral blood were drawn.

Material: PBMCs, obtained before or after stereotactic body radiation therapy (not recorded which). This receptor was obtained from a donor of 50 years or more with non-small cell lung cancer. The V and J genes are TRBV27 and TRBJ2-3; TRBD1 matches 7 bases. The chain's CDR3 is CASSSQGWTDTQYF. The CDR3 nucleotides read TGTGCCAGCAGTTCACAGGGGTGGACCGATACGCAGTATTTT.